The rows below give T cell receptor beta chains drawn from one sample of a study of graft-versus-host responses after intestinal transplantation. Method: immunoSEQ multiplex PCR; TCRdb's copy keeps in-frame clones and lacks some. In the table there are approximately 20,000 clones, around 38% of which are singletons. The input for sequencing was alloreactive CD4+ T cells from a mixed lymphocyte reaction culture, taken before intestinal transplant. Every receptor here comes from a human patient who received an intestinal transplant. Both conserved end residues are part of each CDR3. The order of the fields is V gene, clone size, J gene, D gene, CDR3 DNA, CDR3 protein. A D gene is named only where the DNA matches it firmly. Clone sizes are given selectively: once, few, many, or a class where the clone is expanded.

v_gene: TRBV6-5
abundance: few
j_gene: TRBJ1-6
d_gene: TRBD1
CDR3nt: TGTGCCAGCAGTTACTCACAGGGGAGGGATTCACCCCTCCACTTT
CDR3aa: CASSYSQGRDSPLHF

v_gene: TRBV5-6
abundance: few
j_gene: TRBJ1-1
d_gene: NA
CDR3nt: TGTGCCAGCAGCCTACTGACAGGTTCTGGAGGGACTGAAGCTTTCTTT
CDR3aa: CASSLLTGSGGTEAFF

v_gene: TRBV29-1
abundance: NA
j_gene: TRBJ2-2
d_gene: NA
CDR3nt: TGCAGCGTTGCTCAACTTTACGGGGGCACCGGGGAGCTGTTTTTT
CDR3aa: CSVAQLYGGTGELFF

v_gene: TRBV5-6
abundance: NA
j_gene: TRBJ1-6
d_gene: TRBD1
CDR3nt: TGTGCCAGCAGCTTAGTACAGGGGTATAATTCACCCCTCCACTTT
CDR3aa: CASSLVQGYNSPLHF

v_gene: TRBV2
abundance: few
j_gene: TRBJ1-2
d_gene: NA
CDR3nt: TGTGCCAGCAGTGTACAGGAGCTTTATGGCTACACCTTC
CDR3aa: CASSVQELYGYTF

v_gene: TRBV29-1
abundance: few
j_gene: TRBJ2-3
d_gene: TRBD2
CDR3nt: TGCAGCGTTGGTTTAGGGCGGGGGGGCAAGTTGGGGGCAGATACGCAGTATTTT
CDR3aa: CSVGLGRGGKLGADTQYF

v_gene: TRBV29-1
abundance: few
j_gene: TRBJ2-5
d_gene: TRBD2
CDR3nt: TGCAGCGTCGGGGCGCTAGCGGGGAGTAAGACCCAGTACTTC
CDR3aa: CSVGALAGSKTQYF

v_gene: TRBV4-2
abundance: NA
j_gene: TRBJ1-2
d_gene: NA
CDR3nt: TGTGCCAGCAGCCAAGATGCCCGGACCCCTCCTTATGGCTACACCTTC
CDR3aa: CASSQDARTPPYGYTF

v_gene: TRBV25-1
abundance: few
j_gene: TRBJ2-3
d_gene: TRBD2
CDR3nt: TGTGCCAGCAGTGAATATGGGACTAGCGGCACAGATACGCAGTATTTT
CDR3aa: CASSEYGTSGTDTQYF

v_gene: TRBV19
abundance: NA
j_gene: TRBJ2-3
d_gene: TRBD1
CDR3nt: TGTGCCAGTAGTATAAGCCTTAGGACAGGGGTCACAGATACGCAGTATTTT
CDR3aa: CASSISLRTGVTDTQYF

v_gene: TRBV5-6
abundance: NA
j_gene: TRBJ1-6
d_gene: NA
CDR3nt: TGTGCCAGCATCCTGTGGGCTGGTTCACCCCTCCACTTT
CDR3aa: CASILWAGSPLHF

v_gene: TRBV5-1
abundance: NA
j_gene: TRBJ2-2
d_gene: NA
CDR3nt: TGCGCCATCTACAGGGGGGGGAATAACACCGGGGAGCTGTTTTTT
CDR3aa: CAIYRGGNNTGELFF

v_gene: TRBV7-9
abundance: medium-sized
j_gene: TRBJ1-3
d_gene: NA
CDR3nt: TGTGCCAGCAGCTTTTCGGGCGTTTCTGGAAACACCATATATTTT
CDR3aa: CASSFSGVSGNTIYF

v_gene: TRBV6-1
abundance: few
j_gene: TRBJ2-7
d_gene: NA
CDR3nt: TGTGCCAGCAGTGACACCTTCAAGCCCTACGAGCAGTACTTC
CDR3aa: CASSDTFKPYEQYF

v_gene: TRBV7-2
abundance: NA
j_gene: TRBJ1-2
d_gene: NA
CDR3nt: TGTGCCAGCAGCTTAGAACCGGGAGGCTATGGCTACACCTTC
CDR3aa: CASSLEPGGYGYTF

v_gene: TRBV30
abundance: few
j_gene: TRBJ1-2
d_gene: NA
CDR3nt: TGTGCCTGGAGTGTTCTGGGCTATGGCTACACCTTC
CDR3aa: CAWSVLGYGYTF

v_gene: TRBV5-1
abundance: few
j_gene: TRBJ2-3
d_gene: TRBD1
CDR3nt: TGCGCCAGCAGCCACAGGGGTACAGATACGCAGTATTTT
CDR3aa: CASSHRGTDTQYF

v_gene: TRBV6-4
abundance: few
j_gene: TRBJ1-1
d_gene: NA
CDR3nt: TGTGCCAGCAGAAGAGGACTGAACACTGAAGCTTTCTTT
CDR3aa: CASRRGLNTEAFF

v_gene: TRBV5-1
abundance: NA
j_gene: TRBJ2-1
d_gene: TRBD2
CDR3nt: TGCGCCAGCAGCTTGATAAACTTGCGGGGGGGATTAAATGAGCAGTTCTTC
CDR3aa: CASSLINLRGGLNEQFF

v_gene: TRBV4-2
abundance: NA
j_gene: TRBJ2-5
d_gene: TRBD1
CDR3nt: TGTGCCAGCAGCCATCCCCTTACAGGGGGCAGGGCCTACCAAGAGACCCAGTACTTC
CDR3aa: CASSHPLTGGRAYQETQYF

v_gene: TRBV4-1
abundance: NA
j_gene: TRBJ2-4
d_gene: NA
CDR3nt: TGCGCCAGCAGCCAGAGACCGTTAGCCAAAAACATTCAGTACTTC
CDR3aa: CASSQRPLAKNIQYF

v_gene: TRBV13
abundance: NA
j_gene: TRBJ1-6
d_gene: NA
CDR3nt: TGTGCCAGCAGCTTAGTGCGGGCCAATTCACCCCTCCACTTT
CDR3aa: CASSLVRANSPLHF

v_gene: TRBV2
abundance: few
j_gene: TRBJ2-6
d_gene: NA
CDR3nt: TGTGCCAGCAGCGGACAGACTGGGGCCAACGTCCTGACTTTC
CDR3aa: CASSGQTGANVLTF

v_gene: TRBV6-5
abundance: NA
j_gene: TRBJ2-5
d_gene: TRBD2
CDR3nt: TGTGCCAGCAGTTACGACCTTAGCGGGGGGTTTGAGACCCAGTACTTC
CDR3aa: CASSYDLSGGFETQYF

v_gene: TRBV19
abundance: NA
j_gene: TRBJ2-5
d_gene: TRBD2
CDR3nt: TGTGCCAGTGGGGAGGGTGGGCGAGAGACCCAGTACTTC
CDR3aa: CASGEGGRETQYF

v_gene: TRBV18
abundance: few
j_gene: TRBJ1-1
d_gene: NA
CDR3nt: TGTGCCAGCTCGCCGCTCTCCCGAATGAACACTGAAGCTTTCTTT
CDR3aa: CASSPLSRMNTEAFF

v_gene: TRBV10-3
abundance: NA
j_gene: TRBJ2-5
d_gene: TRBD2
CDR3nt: TGTGCCAGTCGGACTAGCGGGGAAGAGACCCAGTACTTC
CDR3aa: CASRTSGEETQYF

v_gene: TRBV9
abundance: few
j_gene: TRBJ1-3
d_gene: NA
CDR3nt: TGTGCCAGCAGCGTAGGTGGAAACACCATATATTTT
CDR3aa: CASSVGGNTIYF

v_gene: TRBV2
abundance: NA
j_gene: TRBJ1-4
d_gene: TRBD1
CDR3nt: TGTGCCAGCAGTACCGGGGACAGATGGAATGAAAAACTGTTTTTT
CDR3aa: CASSTGDRWNEKLFF

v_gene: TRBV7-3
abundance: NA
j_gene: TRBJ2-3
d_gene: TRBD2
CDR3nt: TGTGCCAGCAGCCACAGCGGGGGTAGCACAGATACGCAGTATTTT
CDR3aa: CASSHSGGSTDTQYF

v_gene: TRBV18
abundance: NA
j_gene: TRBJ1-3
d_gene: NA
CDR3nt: TGTGCCAGCTCACCCGGGGCTCACTTCTCTGGAAACACCATATATTTT
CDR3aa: CASSPGAHFSGNTIYF

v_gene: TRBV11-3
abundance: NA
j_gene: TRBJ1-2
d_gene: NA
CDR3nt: TGTGCCAGCAGCTTGCTGGGGGCTCCTCTCTATGGCTACACCTTC
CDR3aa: CASSLLGAPLYGYTF

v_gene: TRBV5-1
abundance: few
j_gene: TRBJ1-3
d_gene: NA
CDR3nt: TGCGCCAGCAGCCGAGGGCCTACAGGTTACCGCTCTGGAAACACCATATATTTT
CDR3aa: CASSRGPTGYRSGNTIYF

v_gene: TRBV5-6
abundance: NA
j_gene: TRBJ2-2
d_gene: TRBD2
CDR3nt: TGTGCCAGCAGCTTAAGCGGGGGGGCCCGCACCGGGGAGCTGTTTTTT
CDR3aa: CASSLSGGARTGELFF

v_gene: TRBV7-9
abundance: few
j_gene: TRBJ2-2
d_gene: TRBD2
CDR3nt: TGTGCCAGCAGCCCCACTAGCGGGGCCTTCACCGGGGAGCTGTTTTTT
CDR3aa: CASSPTSGAFTGELFF

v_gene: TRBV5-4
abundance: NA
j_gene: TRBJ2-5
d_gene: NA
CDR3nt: TGTGCCAGCAGCTTGTTCCGGGGGTCCGAGTATTTAGAGGAGACCCAGTACTTC
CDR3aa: CASSLFRGSEYLEETQYF

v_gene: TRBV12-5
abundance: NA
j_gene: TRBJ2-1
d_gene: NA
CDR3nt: TGTGCTAGTGGTTTAAGGGCAGGGACGAATGAGCAGTTCTTC
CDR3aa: CASGLRAGTNEQFF

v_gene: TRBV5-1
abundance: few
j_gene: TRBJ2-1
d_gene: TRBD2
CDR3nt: TGCGCCAGCAGCTTGTCAATATCTAGCGGGGGATCGAATGAGCAGTTCTTC
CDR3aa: CASSLSISSGGSNEQFF

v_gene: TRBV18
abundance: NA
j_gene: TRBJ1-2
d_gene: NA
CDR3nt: TGTGCCAGCTCACTCCGGGACCCAAGGGCCAACTATGGCTACACCTTC
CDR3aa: CASSLRDPRANYGYTF

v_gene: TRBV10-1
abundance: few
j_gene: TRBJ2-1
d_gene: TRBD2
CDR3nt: TGCGCCAGCAGTGTAGGACTAGGGAGGGACAATGAGCAGTTCTTC
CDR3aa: CASSVGLGRDNEQFF

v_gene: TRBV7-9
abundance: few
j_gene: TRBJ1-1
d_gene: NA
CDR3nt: TGTGCCAGCAGCCAACCCCGGGACAAAAAGAACACTGAAGCTTTCTTT
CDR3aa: CASSQPRDKKNTEAFF

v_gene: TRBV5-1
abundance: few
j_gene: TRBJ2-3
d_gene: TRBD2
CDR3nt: TGCGCCAGCAGCCTATTGACTAGCGGGGCGAGCACAGATACGCAGTATTTT
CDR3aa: CASSLLTSGASTDTQYF